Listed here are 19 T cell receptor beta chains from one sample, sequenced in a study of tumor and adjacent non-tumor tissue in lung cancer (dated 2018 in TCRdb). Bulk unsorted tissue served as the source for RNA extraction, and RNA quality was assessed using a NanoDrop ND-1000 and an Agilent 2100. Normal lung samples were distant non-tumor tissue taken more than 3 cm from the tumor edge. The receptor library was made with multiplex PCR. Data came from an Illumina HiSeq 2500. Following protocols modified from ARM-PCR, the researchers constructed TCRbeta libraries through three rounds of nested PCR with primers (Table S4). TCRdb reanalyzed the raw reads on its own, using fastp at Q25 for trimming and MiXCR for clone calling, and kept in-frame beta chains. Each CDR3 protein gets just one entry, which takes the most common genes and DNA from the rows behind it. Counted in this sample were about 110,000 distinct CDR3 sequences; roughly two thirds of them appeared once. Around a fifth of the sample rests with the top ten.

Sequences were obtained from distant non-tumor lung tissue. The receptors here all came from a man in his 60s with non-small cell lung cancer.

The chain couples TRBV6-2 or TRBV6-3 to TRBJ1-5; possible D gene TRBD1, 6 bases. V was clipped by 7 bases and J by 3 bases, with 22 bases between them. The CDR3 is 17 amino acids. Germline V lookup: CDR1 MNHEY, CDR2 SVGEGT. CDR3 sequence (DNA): TGTGCCAGCACCAACGGGGGGCGGACCCCTGCCAATCAGCCCCAGCATTTT. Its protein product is CASTNGGRTPANQPQHF.

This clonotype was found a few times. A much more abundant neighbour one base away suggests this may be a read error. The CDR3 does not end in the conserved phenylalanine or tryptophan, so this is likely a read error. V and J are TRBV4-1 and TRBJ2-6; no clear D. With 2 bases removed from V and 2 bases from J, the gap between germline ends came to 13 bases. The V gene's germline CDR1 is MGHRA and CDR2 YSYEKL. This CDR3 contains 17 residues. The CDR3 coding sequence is TGCGCCAGCAGCCAACGCCCCTCTGGCCCTGGGGCCAACGTCCTGACTTAC. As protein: CASSQRPSGPGANVLTY.

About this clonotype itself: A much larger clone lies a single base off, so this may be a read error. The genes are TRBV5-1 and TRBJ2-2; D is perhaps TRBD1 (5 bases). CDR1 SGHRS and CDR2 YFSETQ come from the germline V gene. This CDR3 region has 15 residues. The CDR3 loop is CVSSLASGNIGELFF. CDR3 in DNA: TGCGTCAGCAGCTTGGCCTCAGGGAACATCGGGGAGCTGTTTTTT.

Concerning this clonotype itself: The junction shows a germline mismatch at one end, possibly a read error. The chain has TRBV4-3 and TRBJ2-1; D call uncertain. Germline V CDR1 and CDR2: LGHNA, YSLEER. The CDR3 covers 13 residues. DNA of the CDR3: TGCGCCAGAAGCCAAGTGCTAACTAACGAGCAGTTCTTC. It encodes CARSQVLTNEQFF.

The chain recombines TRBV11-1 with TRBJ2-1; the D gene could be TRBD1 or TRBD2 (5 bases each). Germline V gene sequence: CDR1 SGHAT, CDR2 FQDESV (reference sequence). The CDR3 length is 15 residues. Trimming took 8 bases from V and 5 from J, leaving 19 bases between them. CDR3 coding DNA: TGTGCCAGCGGCCCCGGGGATCAGGGACACAATGAGCAGTTCTTC. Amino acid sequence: CASGPGDQGHNEQFF.

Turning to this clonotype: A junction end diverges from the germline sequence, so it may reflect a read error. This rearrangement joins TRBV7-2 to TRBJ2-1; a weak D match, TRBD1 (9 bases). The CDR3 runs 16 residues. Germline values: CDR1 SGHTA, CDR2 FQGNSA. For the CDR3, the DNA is TGTGCCAGCAGTTTAGCGGGGACAGGGACCTACAATGAGCAGTTCTTC. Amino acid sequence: CASSLAGTGTYNEQFF.

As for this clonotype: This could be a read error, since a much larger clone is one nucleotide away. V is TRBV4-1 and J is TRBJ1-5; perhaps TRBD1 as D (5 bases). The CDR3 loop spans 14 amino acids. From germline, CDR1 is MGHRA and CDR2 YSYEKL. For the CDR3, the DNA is TGCGCCAGCAGCCACACGGGGGTAGATCAGGCCCAGCATTTT. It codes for CASSHTGVDQAQHF.

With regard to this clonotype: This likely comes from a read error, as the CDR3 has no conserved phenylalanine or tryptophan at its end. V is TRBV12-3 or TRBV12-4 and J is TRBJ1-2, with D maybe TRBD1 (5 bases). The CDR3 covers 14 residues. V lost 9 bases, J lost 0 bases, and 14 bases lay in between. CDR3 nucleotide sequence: TGTGCCAGTAGAGAAGGACAAGCTAACTATGGCTACACCTTA. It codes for CASREGQANYGYTL.

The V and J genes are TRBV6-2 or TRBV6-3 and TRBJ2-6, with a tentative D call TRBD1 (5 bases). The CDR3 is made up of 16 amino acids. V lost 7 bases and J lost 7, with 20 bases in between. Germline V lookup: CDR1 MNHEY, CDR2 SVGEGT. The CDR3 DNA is TGTGCCAGCACCAAGGGGCGTCACTGTGGTGCCAACGTCCTGACTTTC. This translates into CASTKGRHCGANVLTF.

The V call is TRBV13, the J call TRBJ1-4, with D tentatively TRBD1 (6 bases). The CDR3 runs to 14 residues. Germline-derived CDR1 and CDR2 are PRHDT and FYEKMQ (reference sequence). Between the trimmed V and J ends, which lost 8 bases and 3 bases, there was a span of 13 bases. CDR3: CASRLRTANEKLFF. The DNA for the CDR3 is TGTGCCAGCCGCCTAAGGACAGCTAATGAAAAACTGTTTTTT.

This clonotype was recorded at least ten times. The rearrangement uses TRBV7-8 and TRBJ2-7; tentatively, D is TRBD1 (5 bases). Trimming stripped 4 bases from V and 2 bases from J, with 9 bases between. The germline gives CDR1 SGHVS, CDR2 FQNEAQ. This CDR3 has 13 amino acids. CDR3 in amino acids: CASSSIRAYEQYF. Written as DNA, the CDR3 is TGTGCCAGCAGCTCTATCAGGGCCTACGAGCAGTACTTC.

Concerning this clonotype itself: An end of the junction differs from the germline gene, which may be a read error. This CDR3 reads CARSFFSAYNSPLHF. The CDR3 nucleotides are TGTGCCCGCAGCTTTTTCAGTGCCTATAATTCACCCCTCCACTTT. V gene TRBV5-5 combines with J gene TRBJ1-6, with unresolved D. The CDR3 is 15 amino acids. Germline V gene lookup returns CDR1 SGHKS and CDR2 YYEKEE (reference sequence).

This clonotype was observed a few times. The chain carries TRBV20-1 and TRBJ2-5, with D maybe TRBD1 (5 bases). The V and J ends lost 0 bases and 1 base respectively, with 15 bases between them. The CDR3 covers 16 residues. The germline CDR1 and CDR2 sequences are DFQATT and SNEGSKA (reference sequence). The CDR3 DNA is TGCAGTGCTAGAGATCCCGCAGGGCGACCCCAAGAGACCCAGTACTTC. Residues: CSARDPAGRPQETQYF.

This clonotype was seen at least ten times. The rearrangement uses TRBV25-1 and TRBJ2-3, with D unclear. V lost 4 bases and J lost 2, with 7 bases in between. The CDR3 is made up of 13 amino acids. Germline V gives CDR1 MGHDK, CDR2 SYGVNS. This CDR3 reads CASSVRDTDTQYF. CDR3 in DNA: TGTGCCAGCAGTGTCCGAGACACAGATACGCAGTATTTT.

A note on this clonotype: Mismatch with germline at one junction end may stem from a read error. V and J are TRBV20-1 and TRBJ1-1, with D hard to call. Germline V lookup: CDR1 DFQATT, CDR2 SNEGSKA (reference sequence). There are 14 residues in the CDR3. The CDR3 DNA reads TGCGGTGCTAGAACGCTGGACGGATACACTGAAGCTTTCTTT. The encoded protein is CGARTLDGYTEAFF.

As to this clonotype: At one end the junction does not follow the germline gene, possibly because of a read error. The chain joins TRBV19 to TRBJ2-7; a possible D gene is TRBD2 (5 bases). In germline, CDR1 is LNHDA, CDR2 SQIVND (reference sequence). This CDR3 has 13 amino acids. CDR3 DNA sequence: TGTGCCAGTAGTCTCGGGGTCCACTACGAGCATTACTTC. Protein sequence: CASSLGVHYEHYF.

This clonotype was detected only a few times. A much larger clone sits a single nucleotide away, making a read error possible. Written as DNA, the CDR3 is TGTGTCAGCAGTTACTCCTTCCACGGGACAGAGGCCCATGGCTACACCTTC. Translation: CVSSYSFHGTEAHGYTF. The genes are TRBV6-2 or TRBV6-3 and TRBJ1-2; 7 bases align to TRBD1. Germline loops: CDR1 MNHEY, CDR2 SVGEGT. CDR3 size: 17 residues.

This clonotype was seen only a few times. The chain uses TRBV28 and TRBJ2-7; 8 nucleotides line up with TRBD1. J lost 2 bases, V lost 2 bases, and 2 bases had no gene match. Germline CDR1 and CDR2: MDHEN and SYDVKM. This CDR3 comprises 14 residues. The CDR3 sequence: CASSLQQGAYEQYF. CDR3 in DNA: TGTGCCAGCAGTTTACAACAGGGGGCCTACGAGCAGTACTTC.

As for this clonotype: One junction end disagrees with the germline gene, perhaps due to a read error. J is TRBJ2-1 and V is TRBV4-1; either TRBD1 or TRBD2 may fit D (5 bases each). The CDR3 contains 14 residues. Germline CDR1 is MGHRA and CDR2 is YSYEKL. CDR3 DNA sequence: TGTGCCAGCAGCCCGGTGATGGGACGTCCTGAGCAGTTCTTC. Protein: CASSPVMGRPEQFF.